The 7 T cell receptor beta chains in this list originate from one sample, sequenced in a study of monozygotic twins with inflammatory bowel disease. From the 5' RACE reads, TCRdb lists one entry per CDR3 protein and no DNA. Its table lists about 170,000 distinct CDR3 sequences. Sequencing input: blood. These receptors came from a human donor with ulcerative colitis or Crohn's disease, or a healthy co-twin of an affected twin (not recorded which).

V is TRBV18 and J is TRBJ2-7. Germline V gene lookup returns CDR1 KGHSH and CDR2 LQKENI. The CDR3 is 13 amino acids. The CDR3 sequence: CASSPGDNYEQYF.

The chain is built from TRBV6-2 or TRBV6-3 and TRBJ1-5. There are 13 residues in the CDR3. Germline CDR1 and CDR2: MNHEY and SVGEGT. The CDR3 spells CASSKGTNQPQHF.

The chain has TRBV6-1 and TRBJ2-7; TCRdb's assignment of TRBD2 cannot be checked, as there is no DNA. This CDR3 has 15 residues. Per the germline V gene, CDR1 is MNHNS and CDR2 is SASEGT. CDR3 protein: CASSESSGFSYEQYF.

The chain is built from TRBV7-9 and TRBJ1-1; the TCRdb D gene call, TRBD1, has no DNA to confirm it. The CDR3 length is 15 residues. CDR1 is SEHNR and CDR2 is FQNEAQ in the germline V gene (reference sequence). This CDR3 reads CASSLDRGRNTEAFF.

J is TRBJ1-4 and V is TRBV20-1. CDR3 length: 12 residues. Germline CDR1 reads DFQATT; CDR2 reads SNEGSKA (reference sequence). CDR3 sequence reads: CSAGEINEKLFF.

The chain joins TRBV7-9 to TRBJ2-7; without DNA, the TCRdb call of TRBD2 cannot be checked. This CDR3 contains 15 residues. Germline V gene lookup returns CDR1 SEHNR and CDR2 FQNEAQ (reference sequence). CDR3 protein: CASSSPKRERNEQYF.

The rearrangement links TRBV5-1 to TRBJ2-7; checking the TCRdb D call of TRBD2 is not possible without DNA. The CDR3 covers 15 residues. Germline V gene sequence: CDR1 SGHRS, CDR2 YFSETQ. CDR3: CASSPTSGTGYEQYF.